The 10 T cell receptor beta chains listed next were all sequenced from one sample in a study of blood T cell repertoires in COVID-19. Some clones are missing from TCRdb's copy, which holds only in-frame ones; the method was immunoSEQ multiplex PCR. The sample has roughly 150,000 clones, around nine tenths seen once. Sequencing was done on a sample of peripheral blood. All receptors come from a woman aged 80 or over with COVID-19, enrolled during active disease.

The chain joins TRBV5-1 to TRBJ1-3; D is uncertain. The CDR3 has 15 amino acids. The germline CDR1 and CDR2 sequences are SGHRS and YFSETQ. The germline V and J ends were trimmed by 5 bases and 4 bases, with 16 bases remaining between them. This CDR3 reads CASRSGTGLGNTIYF. The CDR3 DNA reads TGCGCCAGCAGATCAGGAACTGGGTTAGGAAACACCATATATTTT. Complete variable domain (other parts from reference TRBV5-1 and TRBJ1-3): KAGVTQTPRYLIKTRGQQVTLSCSPISGHRSVSWYQQTPGQGLQFLFEYFSETQRNKGNFPGRFSGRQFSNSRSEMNVSTLELGDSALYLCASRSGTGLGNTIYFGEGSWLTVV.

This clone occurred once. The chain joins TRBV7-2 to TRBJ2-2, with TRBD1 as a possible D gene (6 bases). CDR1 is SGHTA, CDR2 FQGNSA, per germline. Trimming took 6 bases from V and 4 from J, leaving 21 bases between them. This CDR3 has 17 residues. CDR3 in amino acids: CASSTTAAGAATGELFF. CDR3 bases: TGTGCCAGCAGTACCACCGCGGCAGGGGCAGCCACCGGGGAGCTGTTTTTT.

The gene calls are TRBV9 and TRBJ2-1; 8 bases line up with TRBD2. J lost 6 bases, V lost 0 bases, and 2 bases had no gene match. CDR1 SGDLS and CDR2 YYNGEE come from the germline V gene. CDR3 length equals 14 residues. CDR3 in amino acids: CASSVGTSSNEQFF. CDR3 nucleotide sequence: TGTGCCAGCAGCGTAGGGACTAGCAGCAATGAGCAGTTCTTC. Complete variable domain (other parts from reference TRBV9 and TRBJ2-1): DSGVTQTPKHLITATGQRVTLRCSPRSGDLSVYWYQQSLDQGLQFLIQYYNGEERAKGNILERFSAQQFPDLHSELNLSSLELGDSALYFCASSVGTSSNEQFFGPGTRLTVL.

This chain links TRBV6-4 with TRBJ2-1; tentatively, D is TRBD2 (7 bases). The CDR3 has 16 amino acids. Germline V lookup: CDR1 MRHNA, CDR2 SNTAGT. The ends were cut back, 4 bases at V and 7 bases at J, with 20 bases in the middle. CDR3 nucleotide sequence: TGTGCCAGCAGTGCGGCTAGCGGAGGGGGGTGGAATGAGCAGTTCTTC. Translation gives CASSAASGGGWNEQFF.

The genes are TRBV19 and TRBJ1-1, with TRBD1 matching over 7 bases. There are 14 residues in the CDR3. Germline V gene sequence: CDR1 LNHDA, CDR2 SQIVND (reference sequence). With 5 bases clipped from V and 1 base from J, the junction kept 4 bases outside the gene matches. This CDR3 is CASSEQGGNTEAFF. The CDR3 nucleotides read TGTGCCAGTAGTGAGCAGGGGGGGAACACTGAAGCTTTCTTT.

The chain is built from TRBV29-1 and TRBJ2-6; TRBD1 agrees at 9 bases. The CDR3 runs to 16 residues. V dropped 1 base and J dropped 4; count of bases not matched to a gene: 5. The germline V gene has CDR1 SQVTM and CDR2 ANQGSEA. As DNA, the CDR3 is TGCAGCGTTGAAGGGGGGACAGGGACAGGGGCCAACGTCCTGACTTTC. Encoded protein: CSVEGGTGTGANVLTF.

This clone was counted once. The chain is built from TRBV4-3 and TRBJ2-7; 9 bases line up with TRBD1. V shed 0 bases and J 2 bases; nucleotides not matched to a gene: 5. Germline CDR1 LGHNA, CDR2 YSLEER. CDR3 length: 16 residues. The CDR3 nucleotides are TGCGCCAGCAGCCAAGAGAGTGGGACAGGGACCTACGAGCAGTACTTC. Amino acids: CASSQESGTGTYEQYF.

This clone was seen a few times. The chain uses TRBV28 and TRBJ2-7, with unresolved D. In germline, CDR1 is MDHEN, CDR2 SYDVKM. The CDR3 spans 13 residues. Trimming removed 8 bases at V and 2 bases at J, with 13 bases between. CDR3 in amino acids: CASVVGQAYEQYF. The CDR3 DNA reads TGTGCCAGCGTGGTTGGGCAGGCCTACGAGCAGTACTTC.

This chain connects TRBV7-2 to TRBJ2-1; 11 bases align to TRBD2. This CDR3 contains 19 residues. Germline CDR1 SGHTA, CDR2 FQGNSA. After removal of 2 bases from V and 0 bases from J, the junction contained 9 bases not matched to a gene. CDR3 protein: CASSLSGTSGSSSYNEQFF. CDR3 nucleotides: TGTGCCAGCAGCTTATCCGGGACTAGCGGCAGCAGCTCCTACAATGAGCAGTTCTTC.

This clone came up once. The rearrangement joins TRBV7-2 to TRBJ1-5, with D possibly being TRBD1 (5 bases). Trimming shortened V by 6 bases and J by 7 bases, and 19 bases separated the two germline ends. Germline CDR1 SGHTA, CDR2 FQGNSA. This CDR3 comprises 15 residues. CDR3 coding DNA: TGTGCCAGCAGAGAGGACCAGGGTAACTGGCAGCCCCAGCATTTT. Its protein product is CASREDQGNWQPQHF.